Following are 8 T cell receptor beta chains from one sample sequenced in a study of blood T cells in healthy people across ages. PCR was performed a second time for about 7 to 12 cycles using a sample-barcoded 5' primer and a J-beta primer mix. Each CDR3 protein gets one entry after TCRdb re-called the 5' RACE reads with MiXCR. The data show 600,000 to 650,000 distinct CDR3 sequences, roughly 53% seen once. Sequencing used blood. These receptor sequences come from a man aged 55 to 70 in good health.

The chain joins TRBV7-9 to TRBJ1-2, with TRBD1 identical over 10 bases. Trimming cost V 5 bases and J 0 bases; bases outside gene matches: 9. Germline lookup yields CDR1 SEHNR and CDR2 FQNEAQ (reference sequence). The CDR3 is 17 residues long. DNA of the CDR3: TGTGCCAGCAGCGCGTGGGACAGGGGCCGAGCTAACTATGGCTACACCTTC. Translation: CASSAWDRGRANYGYTF.

The chain uses TRBV5-1 and TRBJ2-3; D perhaps matches TRBD2 (5 bases). The germline V gene has CDR1 SGHRS and CDR2 YFSETQ. CDR3 size: 14 residues. V shed 0 bases and J shed 5 bases, with 10 bases lying between them. CDR3 sequence: CASSLGTLRDTQYF. The CDR3 coding sequence is TGCGCCAGCAGCTTGGGGACTTTAAGAGATACGCAGTATTTT.

This chain joins TRBV6-6 and TRBJ1-2; D is unclear. The CDR3 loop spans 12 amino acids. V was trimmed by 2 bases and J by 6 bases, leaving 7 bases between them. Germline loops: CDR1 MNHNY, CDR2 SVGAGI (reference sequence). Here the CDR3 DNA reads TGTGCCAGCAGTTACGATAGGAATGGCTACACCTTC. It yields the protein CASSYDRNGYTF.

This clonotype has only a few counts. This chain joins TRBV7-6 and TRBJ2-4, with D possibly TRBD1 on 6 matching bases. CDR1 and CDR2 from the germline V gene are SGHVS and FNYEAQ. V lost 0 bases and J lost 9, with 21 bases in between. The CDR3 runs 17 residues. CDR3 nucleotides: TGTGCCAGCAGCTTAGCGGCTGGGACGAGGGGGAATGGCATTCAGTACTTC. Protein sequence: CASSLAAGTRGNGIQYF.

The chain combines TRBV5-1 with TRBJ2-3, with TRBD2 matching 8 bases. This CDR3 has 17 residues. CDR1 is SGHRS and CDR2 is YFSETQ in the germline V gene. Trimming at V came to 3 bases and at J to 0 bases, leaving 9 bases not matched to a gene. The CDR3 region is CASSWSRERGSTDTQYF. In DNA form, the CDR3 reads TGCGCCAGCAGCTGGTCCCGTGAGCGGGGGAGCACAGATACGCAGTATTTT. Combining the CDR3 with reference TRBV5-1 and TRBJ2-3 gives the whole variable domain KAGVTQTPRYLIKTRGQQVTLSCSPISGHRSVSWYQQTPGQGLQFLFEYFSETQRNKGNFPGRFSGRQFSNSRSEMNVSTLELGDSALYLCASSWSRERGSTDTQYFGPGTRLTVL.

Only one count was recorded for this clonotype. The chain carries TRBV7-2 and TRBJ2-5; D could derive from TRBD1 or TRBD2 (5 bases each). CDR1 SGHTA and CDR2 FQGNSA come from the germline V gene. The CDR3 has 15 residues. V was cut by 1 base and J by 7 bases, with 16 bases left in between. CDR3 amino acids: CASSLGGRSRGTQYF. CDR3 nucleotide sequence: TGTGCCAGCAGCTTAGGCGGAAGGTCGAGGGGGACCCAGTACTTC.

This clonotype was seen more than once but under ten times. The gene calls are TRBV7-9 and TRBJ1-2; 9 bases align to TRBD1. Per germline, CDR1 SEHNR and CDR2 FQNEAQ (reference sequence). The CDR3 has 15 amino acids. V shed 2 bases, J shed 6 bases, and the junction held 7 bases outside the gene matches. DNA of the CDR3: TGTGCCAGCAGCTTAACCCCACGACAGGGGGATGGCTACACCTTC. As protein: CASSLTPRQGDGYTF.

The V and J genes are TRBV12-3 or TRBV12-4 and TRBJ2-1; possible D gene TRBD2, 5 bases. Deletions cut 7 bases from V and 7 bases from J, with 17 bases between. This CDR3 has 14 residues. The CDR3 loop is CASMIGGPLNEQFF. The CDR3 DNA reads TGTGCCAGCATGATCGGCGGGCCCCTGAATGAGCAGTTCTTC.